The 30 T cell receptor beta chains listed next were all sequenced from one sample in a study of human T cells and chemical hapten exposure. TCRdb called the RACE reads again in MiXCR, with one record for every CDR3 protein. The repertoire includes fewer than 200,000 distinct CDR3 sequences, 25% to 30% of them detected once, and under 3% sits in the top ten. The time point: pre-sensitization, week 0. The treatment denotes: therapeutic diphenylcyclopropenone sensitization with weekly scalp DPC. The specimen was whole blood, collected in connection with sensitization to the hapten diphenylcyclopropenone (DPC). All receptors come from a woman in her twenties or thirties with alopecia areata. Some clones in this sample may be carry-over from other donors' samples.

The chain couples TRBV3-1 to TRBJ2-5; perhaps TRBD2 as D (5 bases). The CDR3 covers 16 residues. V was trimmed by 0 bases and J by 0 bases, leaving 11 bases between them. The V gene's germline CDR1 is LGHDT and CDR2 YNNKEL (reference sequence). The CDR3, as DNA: TGTGCCAGCAGCCAAGATCAACGGACTTACCAAGAGACCCAGTACTTC. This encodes CASSQDQRTYQETQYF.

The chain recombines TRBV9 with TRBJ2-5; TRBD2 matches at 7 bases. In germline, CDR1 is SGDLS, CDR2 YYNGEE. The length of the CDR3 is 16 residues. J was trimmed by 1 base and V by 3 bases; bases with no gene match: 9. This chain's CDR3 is CASSAGGGLPQETQYF. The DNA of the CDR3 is TGTGCCAGCAGCGCTGGCGGGGGACTGCCCCAAGAGACCCAGTACTTC.

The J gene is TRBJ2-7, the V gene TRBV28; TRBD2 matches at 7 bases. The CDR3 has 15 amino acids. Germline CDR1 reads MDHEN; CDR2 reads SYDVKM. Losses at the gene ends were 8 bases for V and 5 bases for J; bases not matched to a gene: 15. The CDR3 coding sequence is TGTGCCAGCTCCACGTCTTCGGGGGGATACCACGAGCAGTACTTC. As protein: CASSTSSGGYHEQYF.

CDR3 nucleotides: TGTGCCAGTGCTGTGCTAGCGGGAGCGGAGCAGTTCTTC. It specifies CASAVLAGAEQFF. This chain uses TRBV19 with TRBJ2-1, with TRBD2 matching 10 bases. Per germline, CDR1 LNHDA and CDR2 SQIVND (reference sequence). V trimming: 8 bases; J trimming: 10 bases; junction bases outside the gene matches: 8. The CDR3 totals 13 residues.

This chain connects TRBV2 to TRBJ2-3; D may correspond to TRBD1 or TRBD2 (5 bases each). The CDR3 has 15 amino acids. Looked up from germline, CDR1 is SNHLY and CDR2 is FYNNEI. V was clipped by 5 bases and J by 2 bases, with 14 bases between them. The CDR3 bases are TGTGCCAGCAGTCCACCGGGACGGAACACAGATACGCAGTATTTT. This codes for CASSPPGRNTDTQYF. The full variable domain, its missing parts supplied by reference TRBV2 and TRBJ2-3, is EPEVTQTPSHQVTQMGQEVILRCVPISNHLYFYWYRQILGQKVEFLVSFYNNEISEKSEIFDDQFSVERPDGSNFTLKIRSTKLEDSAMYFCASSPPGRNTDTQYFGPGTRLTVL.

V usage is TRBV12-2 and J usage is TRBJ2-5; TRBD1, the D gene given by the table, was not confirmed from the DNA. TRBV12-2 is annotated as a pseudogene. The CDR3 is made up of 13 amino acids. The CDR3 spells CASRSPSGETQYF. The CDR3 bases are TGTGCAAGTCGCTCTCCGTCAGGGGAGACCCAGTACTTC.

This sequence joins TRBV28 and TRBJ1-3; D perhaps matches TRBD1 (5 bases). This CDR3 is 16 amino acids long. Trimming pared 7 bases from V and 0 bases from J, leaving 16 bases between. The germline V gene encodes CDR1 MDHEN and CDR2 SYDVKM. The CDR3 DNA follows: TGTGCCAGCACCCTTTGGGCAGGGACCTCTGGAAACACCATATATTTT. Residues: CASTLWAGTSGNTIYF.

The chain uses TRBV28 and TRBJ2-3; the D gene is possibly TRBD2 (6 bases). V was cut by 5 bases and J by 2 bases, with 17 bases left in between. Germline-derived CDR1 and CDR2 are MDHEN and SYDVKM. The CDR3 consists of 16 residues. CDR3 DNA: TGTGCCAGCAGTCCCCCCCAGCGGGCAATCACAGATACGCAGTATTTT. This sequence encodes CASSPPQRAITDTQYF.

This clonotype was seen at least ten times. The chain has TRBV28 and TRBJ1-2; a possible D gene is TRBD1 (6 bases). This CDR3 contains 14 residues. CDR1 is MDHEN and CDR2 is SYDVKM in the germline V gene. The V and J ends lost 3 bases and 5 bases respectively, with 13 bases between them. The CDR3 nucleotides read TGTGCCAGCAGTTTGGCTGGAGGGACATATGGCTACACCTTC. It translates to CASSLAGGTYGYTF.

The CDR3 DNA is TGTGCCAGCAGTTCCCTACAGGGGTCCTGGGGGATTAATTACAATGAGCAGTTCTTC. Translating it yields CASSSLQGSWGINYNEQFF. This chain uses TRBV6-2 or TRBV6-3 with TRBJ2-1; TRBD1 aligns across 7 bases. Germline assignment: CDR1 MNHEY and CDR2 SVGEGT. This CDR3 is built from 19 residues. The V segment lost 4 bases and the J segment 4 bases; nucleotides outside the gene matches: 19.

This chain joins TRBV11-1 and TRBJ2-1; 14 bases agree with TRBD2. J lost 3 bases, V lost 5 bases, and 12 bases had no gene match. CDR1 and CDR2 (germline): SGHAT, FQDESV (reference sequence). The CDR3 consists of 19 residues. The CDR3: CASSRTWTSGGINYNEQFF. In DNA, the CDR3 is TGTGCCAGCAGCCGAACCTGGACTAGCGGGGGGATAAACTACAATGAGCAGTTCTTC.

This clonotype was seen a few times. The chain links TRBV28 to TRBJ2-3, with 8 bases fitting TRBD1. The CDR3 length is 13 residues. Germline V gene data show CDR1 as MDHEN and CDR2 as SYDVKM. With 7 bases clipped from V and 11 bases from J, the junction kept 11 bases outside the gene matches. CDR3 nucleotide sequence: TGTGCCAGCATGTCGGACAGGGTCAGAGGGCAGTATTTT. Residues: CASMSDRVRGQYF.

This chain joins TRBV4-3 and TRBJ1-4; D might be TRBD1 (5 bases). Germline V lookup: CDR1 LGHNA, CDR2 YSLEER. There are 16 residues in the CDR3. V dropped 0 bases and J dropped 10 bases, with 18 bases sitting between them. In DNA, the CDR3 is TGCGCCAGCAGCCAAGATCCGAGGGACGGTGGGGGAAAACTGTTTTTT. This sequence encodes CASSQDPRDGGGKLFF.

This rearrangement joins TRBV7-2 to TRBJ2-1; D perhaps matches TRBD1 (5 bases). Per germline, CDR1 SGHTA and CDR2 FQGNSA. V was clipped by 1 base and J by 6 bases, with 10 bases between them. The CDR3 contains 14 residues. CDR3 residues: CASSLVGVFNEQFF. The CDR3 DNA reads TGTGCCAGCAGCTTAGTAGGGGTTTTCAATGAGCAGTTCTTC.

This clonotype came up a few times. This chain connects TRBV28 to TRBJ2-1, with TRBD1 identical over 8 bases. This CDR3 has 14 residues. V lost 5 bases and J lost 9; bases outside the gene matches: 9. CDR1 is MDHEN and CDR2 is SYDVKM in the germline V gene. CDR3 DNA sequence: TGTGCCAGCAGTCCAGGGGGCAATGTGGGTGAGCAGTTCTTC. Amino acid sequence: CASSPGGNVGEQFF.

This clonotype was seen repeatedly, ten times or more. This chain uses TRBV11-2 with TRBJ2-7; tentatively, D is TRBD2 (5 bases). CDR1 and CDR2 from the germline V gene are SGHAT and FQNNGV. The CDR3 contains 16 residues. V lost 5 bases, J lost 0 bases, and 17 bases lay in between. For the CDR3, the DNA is TGTGCCAGCAGCCCTGAGGGTGCCGGTTCCTCCTACGAGCAGTACTTC. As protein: CASSPEGAGSSYEQYF.

The CDR3 coding sequence is TGTGCCAGCAGTTTAGAGACCTACGAGCAGTACTTC. It specifies CASSLETYEQYF. V and J are TRBV28 and TRBJ2-7; D unclear. Germline values: CDR1 MDHEN, CDR2 SYDVKM. This CDR3 contains 12 residues. V was cut by 2 bases and J by 2 bases, with 4 bases left in between.

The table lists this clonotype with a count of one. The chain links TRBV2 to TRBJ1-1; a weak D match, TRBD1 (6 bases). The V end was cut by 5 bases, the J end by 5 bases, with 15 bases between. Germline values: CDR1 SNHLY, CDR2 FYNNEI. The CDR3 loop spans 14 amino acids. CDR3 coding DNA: TGTGCCAGCAGTAACGCAGGGGCTGGAACTGAAGCTTTCTTT. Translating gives CASSNAGAGTEAFF.

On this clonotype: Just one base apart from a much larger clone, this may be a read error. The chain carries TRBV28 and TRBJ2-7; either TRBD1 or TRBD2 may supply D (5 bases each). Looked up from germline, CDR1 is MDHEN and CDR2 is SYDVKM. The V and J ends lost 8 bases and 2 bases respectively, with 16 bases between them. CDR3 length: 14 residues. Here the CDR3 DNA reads TGTGCCAGCGGGGACCCGGGACGGCCCTACGAGCAGTACTTC. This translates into CASGDPGRPYEQYF.

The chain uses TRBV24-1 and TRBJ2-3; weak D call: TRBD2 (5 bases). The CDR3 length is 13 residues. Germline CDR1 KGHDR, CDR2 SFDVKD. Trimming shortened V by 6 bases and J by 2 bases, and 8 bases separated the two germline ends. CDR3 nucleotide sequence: TGTGCCACCAGTTCGAGGGTCACAGATACGCAGTATTTT. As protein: CATSSRVTDTQYF.

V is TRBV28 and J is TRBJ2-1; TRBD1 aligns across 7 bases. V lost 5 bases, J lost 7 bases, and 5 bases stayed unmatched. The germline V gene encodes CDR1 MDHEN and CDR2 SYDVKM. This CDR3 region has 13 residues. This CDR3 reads CASSEQGRNEQFF. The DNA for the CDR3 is TGTGCCAGCAGTGAACAGGGGAGAAATGAGCAGTTCTTC. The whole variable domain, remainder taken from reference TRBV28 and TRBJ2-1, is DVKVTQSSRYLVKRTGEKVFLECVQDMDHENMFWYRQDPGLGLRLIYFSYDVKMKEKGDIPEGYSVSREKKERFSLILESASTNQTSMYLCASSEQGRNEQFFGPGTRLTVL.

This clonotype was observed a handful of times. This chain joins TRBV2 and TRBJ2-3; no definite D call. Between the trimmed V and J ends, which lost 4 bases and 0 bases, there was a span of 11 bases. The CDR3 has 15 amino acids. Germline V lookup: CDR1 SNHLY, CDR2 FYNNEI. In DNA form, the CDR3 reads TGTGCCAGCAGTGTCTGGCGGCCTAGCACAGATACGCAGTATTTT. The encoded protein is CASSVWRPSTDTQYF.

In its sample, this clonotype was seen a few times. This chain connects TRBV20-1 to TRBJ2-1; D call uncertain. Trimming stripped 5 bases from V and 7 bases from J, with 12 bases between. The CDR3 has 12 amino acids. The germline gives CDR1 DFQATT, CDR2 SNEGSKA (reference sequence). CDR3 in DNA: TGCAGTGCTCCCCTCGACACGAATGAGCAGTTCTTC. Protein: CSAPLDTNEQFF.

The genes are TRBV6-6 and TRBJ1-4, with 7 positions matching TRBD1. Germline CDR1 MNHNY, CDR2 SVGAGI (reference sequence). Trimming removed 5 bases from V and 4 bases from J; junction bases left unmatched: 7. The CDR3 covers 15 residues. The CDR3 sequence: CASSHGTAFNEKLFF. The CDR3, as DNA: TGTGCCAGCAGTCATGGGACAGCATTTAATGAAAAACTGTTTTTT.

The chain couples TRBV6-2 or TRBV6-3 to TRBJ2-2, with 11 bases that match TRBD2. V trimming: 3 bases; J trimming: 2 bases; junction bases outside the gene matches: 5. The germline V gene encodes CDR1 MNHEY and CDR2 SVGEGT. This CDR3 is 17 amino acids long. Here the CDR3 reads CASSYRGLAANTGELFF. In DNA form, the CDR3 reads TGTGCCAGCAGTTATCGGGGACTAGCGGCCAACACCGGGGAGCTGTTTTTT.

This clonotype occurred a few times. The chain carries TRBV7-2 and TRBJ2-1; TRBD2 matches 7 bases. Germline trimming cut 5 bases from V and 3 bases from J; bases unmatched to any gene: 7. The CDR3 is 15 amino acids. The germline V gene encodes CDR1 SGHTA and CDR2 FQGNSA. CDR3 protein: CASSPSGLRYNEQFF. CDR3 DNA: TGTGCCAGCAGCCCTAGCGGTCTTCGCTACAATGAGCAGTTCTTC.

Written as DNA, the CDR3 is TGCGCCAGCAGCCCCGAAGACTACAATGAGCAGTTCTTC. The encoded protein is CASSPEDYNEQFF. V is TRBV4-3 and J is TRBJ2-1; the D is unclear. CDR1 and CDR2 from the germline V gene are LGHNA and YSLEER. Trimming left V 4 bases short and J 3 bases short, with 7 bases between. The CDR3 covers 13 residues.

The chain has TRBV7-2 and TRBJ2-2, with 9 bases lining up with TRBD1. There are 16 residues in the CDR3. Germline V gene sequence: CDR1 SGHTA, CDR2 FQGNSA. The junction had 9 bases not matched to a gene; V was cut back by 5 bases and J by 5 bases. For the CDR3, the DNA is TGTGCCAGCAGCGATGAACAGGGGGCGAGGACCGGGGAGCTGTTTTTT. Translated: CASSDEQGARTGELFF. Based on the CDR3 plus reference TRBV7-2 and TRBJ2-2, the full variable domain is GAGVSQSPSNKVTEKGKDVELRCDPISGHTALYWYRQSLGQGLEFLIYFQGNSAPDKSGLPSDRFSAERTGGSVSTLTIQRTQQEDSAVYLCASSDEQGARTGELFFGEGSRLTVL.

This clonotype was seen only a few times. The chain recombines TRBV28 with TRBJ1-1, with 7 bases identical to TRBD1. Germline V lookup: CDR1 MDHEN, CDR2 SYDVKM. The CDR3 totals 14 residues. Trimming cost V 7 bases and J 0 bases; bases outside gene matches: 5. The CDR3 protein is CASIMTGLNTEAFF. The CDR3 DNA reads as TGTGCCAGCATTATGACAGGGCTGAACACTGAAGCTTTCTTT.

The CDR3 coding sequence is TGTGCCAGCAGTGACCAGGACAGGGGGTACTATGGCTACACCTTC. Translated, it gives CASSDQDRGYYGYTF. The gene calls are TRBV25-1 and TRBJ1-2, with 10 bases aligning to TRBD1. CDR1 is MGHDK, CDR2 SYGVNS, per germline. The CDR3 runs 15 residues. V gave up 3 bases and J gave up 3 bases; unmatched junction bases: 4.